These 20 T cell receptor beta chains share one sample of origin, sequenced in a study of blood T cells in healthy people across ages (dated by TCRdb to 2014 to 2015). Library method: 5' RACE. Sequencing took place on an Illumina HiSeq 2500. A second PCR of 7 to 11 cycles was performed with a sample-barcoded 5' primer and a J-beta primer mix. The public reads were reanalyzed by TCRdb: fastp trimming at Q25, MiXCR alignment, in-frame beta chains only. One record per CDR3 amino acid sequence lists the most common genes and DNA. The sample includes hundreds of thousands of distinct CDR3 sequences, with roughly 50% observed a single time. The ten largest clones represent approximately 40% of the sample. Sequenced: blood. These TCRs come from a man older than 75 in good health.

In this sample, this clonotype turned up a few times. The chain links TRBV7-2 to TRBJ2-3; possibly TRBD1 or TRBD2 for D (5 bases each). V was shortened by 2 bases and J by 6 bases, with 15 bases between the two germline ends. CDR3 length: 15 residues. The germline CDR1 and CDR2 sequences are SGHTA and FQGNSA. CDR3 sequence: CASSLSQGTRDTQYF. CDR3 DNA sequence: TGTGCCAGCAGCTTAAGTCAAGGGACCAGGGATACGCAGTATTTT.

This clonotype appeared a single time. This chain links TRBV10-3 with TRBJ1-1; D is perhaps TRBD1 (5 bases). CDR1 is ENHRY and CDR2 is SYGVKD in the germline V gene. V was trimmed by 2 bases and J by 0 bases, leaving 10 bases between them. The CDR3 has 15 residues. This chain's CDR3 is CAISEPPGMNTEAFF. As DNA, the CDR3 is TGTGCCATCAGTGAGCCCCCAGGGATGAACACTGAAGCTTTCTTT.

V usage is TRBV5-1 and J usage is TRBJ2-3; TRBD2 aligns across 7 bases. CDR3 length: 17 amino acids. V was pared by 0 bases and J by 1 base, with 8 bases of the junction left unmatched. Germline loops: CDR1 SGHRS, CDR2 YFSETQ. The chain's CDR3 is CASSLARGAGRTDTQYF. In DNA, the CDR3 is TGCGCCAGCAGCTTGGCTAGGGGAGCGGGACGCACAGATACGCAGTATTTT.

The chain is built from TRBV20-1 and TRBJ1-5; 8 positions match TRBD1. The CDR3 is made up of 14 amino acids. J lost 5 bases, V lost 6 bases, and 9 bases had no gene match. Germline assignment: CDR1 DFQATT and CDR2 SNEGSKA (reference sequence). The CDR3 region has the DNA TGCAGTGCCCCTCGCGGACAGGGTGATCAGCCCCAGCATTTT. Protein: CSAPRGQGDQPQHF.

This clonotype was picked up a small number of times. The rearrangement joins TRBV5-1 to TRBJ1-2, with a tentative D call TRBD1 (5 bases). The CDR3 runs to 15 residues. V lost 1 base and J 0 bases, leaving 10 bases between the germline ends. CDR1 and CDR2 from the germline V gene are SGHRS and YFSETQ. CDR3: CASSLRDGANYGYTF. For the CDR3, the DNA is TGCGCCAGCAGCTTGCGGGACGGGGCTAACTATGGCTACACCTTC.

This chain joins TRBV3-1 and TRBJ2-4; D may be TRBD2 (6 bases). The J call may be mistaken, given a closer DNA end match to TRBJ2-7. This CDR3 has 17 amino acids. Germline lookup yields CDR1 LGHDT and CDR2 YNNKEL (reference sequence). CDR3 in DNA: TGTGCCAGCAGCCACCCCACCCGAGGGACTGTACCCTACGAGCAGTACTTC. It translates to CASSHPTRGTVPYEQYF.

The chain employs TRBV7-2 and TRBJ2-7; D may be TRBD2 (5 bases). Trimming removed 5 bases at V and 2 bases at J, with 10 bases between. CDR1 is SGHTA and CDR2 is FQGNSA in the germline V gene. This CDR3 has 13 residues. The CDR3 DNA reads TGTGCCAGCAGCACCGGGGTCGCCTACGAGCAGTACTTC. Amino acid sequence: CASSTGVAYEQYF.

CDR3 sequence (DNA): TGTGCCACCAGCAGAATCGGAGGGGAGACCCAGTACTTC. Translating gives CATSRIGGETQYF. The chain links TRBV15 to TRBJ2-5; perhaps TRBD2 as D (6 bases). The CDR3 spans 13 residues. Germline lookup yields CDR1 LNHNV and CDR2 YYDKDF (reference sequence). Trimming took off 2 bases at V and 5 bases at J, with 9 bases between the two ends.

V is TRBV20-1 and J is TRBJ2-7, with D perhaps TRBD1 (5 bases). The CDR3 spans 14 residues. V gave up 6 bases and J gave up 1 base, with 16 bases separating them. Germline V gives CDR1 DFQATT, CDR2 SNEGSKA (reference sequence). CDR3 amino acids: CSAAPGQLSYEQYF. The CDR3 bases are TGCAGTGCAGCCCCAGGGCAGCTTTCCTACGAGCAGTACTTC.

The chain combines TRBV20-1 with TRBJ1-2, with unresolved D. The length of the CDR3 is 14 residues. Deletions cut 3 bases from V and 1 base from J, with 12 bases between. Germline V gives CDR1 DFQATT, CDR2 SNEGSKA (reference sequence). The CDR3 nucleotides read TGCAGTGCTAGTGGGTCCCTTTTTAACTATGGCTACACCTTC. Its translation is CSASGSLFNYGYTF.

The chain employs TRBV18 and TRBJ2-5, with D possibly matching TRBD2 (6 bases). The J call may be mistaken, given a closer DNA end match to TRBJ2-7. The CDR3 contains 17 residues. Germline CDR1 KGHSH, CDR2 LQKENI. For the CDR3, the DNA is TGTGCCAGCTCACTGAAACGGGGGACGGGTGGGTCCTACGAGCAGTACTTC. Translating it yields CASSLKRGTGGSYEQYF.

CDR3 coding DNA: TGCGCCAGCAGCTTACCGGGACTAGCGTTAGATGAGCAGTACTTC. This gives the protein CASSLPGLALDEQYF. The chain joins TRBV5-1 to TRBJ2-7, with TRBD2 matching 10 bases. Germline V gene data show CDR1 as SGHRS and CDR2 as YFSETQ. V lost 2 bases and J lost 7; bases outside the gene matches: 9. The CDR3 totals 15 residues.

This clonotype came up a few times. The chain uses TRBV4-1 and TRBJ2-7; TRBD2 matches at 14 bases. Trimming removed 5 bases from V and 9 bases from J; junction bases left unmatched: 9. Germline CDR1 reads MGHRA; CDR2 reads YSYEKL. The CDR3 covers 15 residues. The DNA of the CDR3 is TGCGCCAGCAGCGCGCCGGGACTAGCGGGAGAAGTGCAGTACTTC. Its translation: CASSAPGLAGEVQYF.

The gene calls are TRBV6-1 and TRBJ2-2; 12 bases align to TRBD2. This CDR3 has 18 residues. Looked up from germline, CDR1 is MNHNS and CDR2 is SASEGT. Unmatched junction bases numbered 16, after V lost 7 bases and J lost 7 bases. The CDR3 sequence is CASTSTRLAGVKYGELFF. The CDR3, as DNA: TGTGCCAGCACCTCGACTAGACTAGCGGGGGTGAAATACGGGGAGCTGTTTTTT.

The rearrangement links TRBV4-2 to TRBJ2-2, with TRBD1 matching 8 bases. CDR3 length: 16 amino acids. Germline lookup yields CDR1 LGHNA and CDR2 YNFKEQ. With 0 bases clipped from V and 7 bases from J, the junction kept 7 bases outside the gene matches. CDR3 coding DNA: TGTGCCAGCAGCCAAGATCGGACAGGGTTGAGCGGGGAGCTGTTTTTT. Translating it yields CASSQDRTGLSGELFF.

The CDR3 nucleotides are TGTGCCACTGGTAAGACAGGGAGCTCCTACAATGAGCAGTACTTC. Its translation is CATGKTGSSYNEQYF. J is TRBJ2-1 and V is TRBV24-1; 7 bases are a match to TRBD1. The J call may be faulty, since TRBJ2-7 better matches the DNA end. Germline assignment: CDR1 KGHDR and CDR2 SFDVKD. The CDR3 has 15 amino acids.

V is TRBV20-1 and J is TRBJ2-1; 10 bases line up with TRBD2. The CDR3 covers 17 residues. In germline, CDR1 is DFQATT, CDR2 SNEGSKA (reference sequence). Unmatched junction bases numbered 16, after V lost 0 bases and J lost 11 bases. CDR3 DNA: TGCAGTGCTAGAGATCGGGTAGCGGGAGGTACTACAATGAAGCAGTTCTTC. Translation: CSARDRVAGGTTMKQFF.

The chain uses TRBV14 and TRBJ1-6, with 9 bases lining up with TRBD1. Looked up from germline, CDR1 is SGHDN and CDR2 is FVKESK. The CDR3 length is 15 residues. J gave up 8 bases and V 3 bases, and 5 bases lay outside the gene matches. Written as DNA, the CDR3 is TGTGCCAGCAGCCACAACACAGGGGGCTATTCACCCCTCCACTTT. Translated, it gives CASSHNTGGYSPLHF.

This clonotype was recorded a few times. V gene TRBV29-1 combines with J gene TRBJ2-5, with no clear D. Trimming took 4 bases from V and 4 from J, leaving 10 bases between them. The germline gives CDR1 SQVTM, CDR2 ANQGSEA. CDR3 length: 12 residues. CDR3 sequence: CSVVKGSETQYF. Written as DNA, the CDR3 is TGCAGCGTTGTAAAAGGGTCAGAGACCCAGTACTTC.

This CDR3 is CASSPSGLGGETQYF. The CDR3 DNA sequence: TGTGCCAGCAGTCCTTCAGGGCTAGGAGGAGAGACCCAGTACTTC. The V and J genes are TRBV12-3 or TRBV12-4 and TRBJ2-7; the D gene could be TRBD1 or TRBD2 (5 bases each). The J call may be wrong; the DNA end is better matched by TRBJ2-5. This CDR3 has 15 amino acids.